This T cell receptor (beta chain) was sequenced in a study of T cell changes during pregnancy in multiple sclerosis. This table comes from immunoSEQ multiplex PCR, and its TCRdb copy is limited to in-frame clones, with some not included. This table has approximately 100,000 clones, 80% to 95% appearing once. The germline V gene has CDR1 SGHTA and CDR2 FQGNSA. Trimming removed 5 bases at V and 0 bases at J, with 7 bases between. CDR3 length equals 14 residues. This chain links TRBV7-2 with TRBJ1-4, with no clear D. Sequenced here: peripheral blood, sampled after pregnancy. This TCR was recovered from a female donor with multiple sclerosis, enrolled in a pregnancy study. CDR3 sequence: CASSPGATNEKLFF. CDR3 nucleotides: TGTGCCAGCAGCCCAGGTGCAACTAATGAAAAACTGTTTTTT.